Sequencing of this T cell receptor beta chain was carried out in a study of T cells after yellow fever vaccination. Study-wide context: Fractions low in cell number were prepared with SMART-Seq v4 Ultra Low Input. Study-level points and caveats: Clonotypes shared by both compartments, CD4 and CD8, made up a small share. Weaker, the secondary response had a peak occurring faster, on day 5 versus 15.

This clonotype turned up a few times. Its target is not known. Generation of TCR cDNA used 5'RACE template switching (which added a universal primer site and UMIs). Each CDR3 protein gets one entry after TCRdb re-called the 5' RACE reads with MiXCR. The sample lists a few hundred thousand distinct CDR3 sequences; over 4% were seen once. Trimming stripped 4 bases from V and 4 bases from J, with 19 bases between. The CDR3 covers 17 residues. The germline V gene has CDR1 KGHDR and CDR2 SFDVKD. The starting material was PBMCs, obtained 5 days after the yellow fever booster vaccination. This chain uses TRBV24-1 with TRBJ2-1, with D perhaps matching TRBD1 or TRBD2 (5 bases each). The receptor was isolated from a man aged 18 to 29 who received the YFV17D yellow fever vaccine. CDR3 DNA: TGTGCCACCAGTGACCCCGCCCGGGACGGAGCATACAATGAGCAGTTCTTC. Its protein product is CATSDPARDGAYNEQFF.